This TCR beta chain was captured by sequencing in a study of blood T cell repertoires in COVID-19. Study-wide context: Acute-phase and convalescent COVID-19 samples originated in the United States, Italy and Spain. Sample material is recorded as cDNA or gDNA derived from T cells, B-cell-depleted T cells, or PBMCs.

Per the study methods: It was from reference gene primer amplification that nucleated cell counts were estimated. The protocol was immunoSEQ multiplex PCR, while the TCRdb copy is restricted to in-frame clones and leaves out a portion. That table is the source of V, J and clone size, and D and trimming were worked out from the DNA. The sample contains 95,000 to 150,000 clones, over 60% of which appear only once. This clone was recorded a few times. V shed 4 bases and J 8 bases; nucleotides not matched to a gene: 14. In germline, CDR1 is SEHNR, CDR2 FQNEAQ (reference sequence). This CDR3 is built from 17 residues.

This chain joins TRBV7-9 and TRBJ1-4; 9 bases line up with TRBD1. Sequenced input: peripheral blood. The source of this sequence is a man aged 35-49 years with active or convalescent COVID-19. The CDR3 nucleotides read TGTGCCAGCAGCTCACCCGGGACAGGGAATGAGAACGAAAAACTGTTTTTT. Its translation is CASSSPGTGNENEKLFF. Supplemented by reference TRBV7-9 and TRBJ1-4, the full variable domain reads DTGVSQNPRHKITKRGQNVTFRCDPISEHNRLYWYRQTLGQGPEFLTYFQNEAQLEKSRLLSDRFSAERPKGSFSTLEIQRTEQGDSAMYLCASSSPGTGNENEKLFFGSGTQLSVL.